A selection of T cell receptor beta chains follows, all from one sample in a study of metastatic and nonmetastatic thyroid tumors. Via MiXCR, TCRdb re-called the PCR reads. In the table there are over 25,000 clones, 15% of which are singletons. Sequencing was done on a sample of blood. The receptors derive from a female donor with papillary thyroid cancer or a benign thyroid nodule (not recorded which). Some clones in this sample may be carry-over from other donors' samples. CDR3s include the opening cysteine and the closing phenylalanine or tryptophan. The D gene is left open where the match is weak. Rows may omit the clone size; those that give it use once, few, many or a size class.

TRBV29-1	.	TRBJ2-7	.	CSVEEVRASWMYGQYF	TGCAGCGTTGAAGAAGTTAGGGCTAGCTGGATGTACGGGCAGTACTTC
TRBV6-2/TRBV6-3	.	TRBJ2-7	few	CTSSYSAWQQYF	TGTACCAGCAGTTACTCGGCGTGGCAGCAGTACTTC
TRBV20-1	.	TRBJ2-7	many	CSPREEGEQYF	TGCAGCCCCCGAGAGGAGGGCGAGCAGTACTTC
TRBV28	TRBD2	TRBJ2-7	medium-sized	CASSIGLAGVREQYF	TGTGCCAGCAGCATCGGTCTAGCGGGAGTGCGGGAGCAGTACTTC
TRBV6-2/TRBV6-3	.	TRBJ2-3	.	CASSSVGTSSTDTQYF	TGTGCCAGCAGTTCCGTGGGGACCTCTAGCACAGATACGCAGTATTTT
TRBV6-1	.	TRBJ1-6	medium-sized	CASRDHLDSGTWNSPLHF	TGTGCCAGCAGGGACCATCTGGACAGCGGGACATGGAATTCACCCCTCCACTTT
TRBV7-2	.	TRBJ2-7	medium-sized	CASSFLSYEQYF	TGTGCCAGCAGCTTCCTCAGCTACGAGCAGTACTTC
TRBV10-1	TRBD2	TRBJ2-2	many	CASSAGTSVSGELFF	TGCGCCAGCAGTGCCGGGACTAGCGTCTCCGGGGAGCTGTTTTTT
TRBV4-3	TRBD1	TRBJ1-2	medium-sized	CASSQDGTGYGYTF	TGCGCCAGCAGCCAAGACGGGACAGGCTATGGCTACACCTTC
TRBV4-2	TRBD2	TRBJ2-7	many	CASSLRLAEAYEQYF	TGTGCCAGCAGCCTCAGACTAGCGGAAGCCTACGAGCAGTACTTC
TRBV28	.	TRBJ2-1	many	CASSSWPTEYNEQFF	TGTGCCAGCAGTTCTTGGCCTACGGAATACAATGAGCAGTTCTTC
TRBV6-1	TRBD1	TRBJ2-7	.	CASSTRDRDEQYF	TGTGCCAGCAGCACAAGGGACAGGGACGAGCAGTACTTC
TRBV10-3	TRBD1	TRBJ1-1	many	CAISATTGGQNTEAFF	TGTGCCATCAGTGCTACGACAGGGGGGCAGAACACTGAAGCTTTCTTT
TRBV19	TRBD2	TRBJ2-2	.	CASSWASGDGELFF	TGTGCCAGTAGTTGGGCTAGCGGGGACGGGGAGCTGTTTTTT
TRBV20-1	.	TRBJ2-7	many	CSASKVAYEQYF	TGCAGTGCTAGTAAGGTGGCTTACGAGCAGTACTTC
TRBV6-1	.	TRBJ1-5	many	CASSLISNQPQHF	TGTGCCAGCAGCCTAATTAGCAATCAGCCCCAGCATTTT
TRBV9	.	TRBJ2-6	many	CASSAQGSGANVLTF	TGTGCCAGCAGCGCACAGGGTTCCGGGGCCAACGTCCTGACTTTC
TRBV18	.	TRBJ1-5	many	CASSPVSGGGSNQPQHF	TGTGCCAGCTCACCAGTGAGTGGGGGTGGAAGCAATCAGCCCCAGCATTTT
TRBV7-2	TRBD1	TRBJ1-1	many	CASSPRTGSTEAFF	TGTGCCAGCAGCCCCCGGACAGGGAGCACTGAAGCTTTCTTT
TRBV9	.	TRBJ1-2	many	CASSVGATGGYTF	TGTGCCAGCAGCGTAGGGGCTACGGGGGGCTACACCTTC
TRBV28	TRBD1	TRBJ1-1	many	CASSSAGTANTEAFF	TGTGCCAGCAGTTCCGCCGGGACAGCTAACACTGAAGCTTTCTTT
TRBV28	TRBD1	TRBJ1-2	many	CASSRTGVLYGYTF	TGTGCCAGCAGTCGGACAGGGGTTCTATATGGCTACACCTTC
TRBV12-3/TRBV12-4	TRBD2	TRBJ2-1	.	CASSSTSVPNNEQFF	TGTGCCAGCAGTTCAACTAGCGTACCAAACAATGAGCAGTTCTTC
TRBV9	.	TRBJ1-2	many	CASSAGSPNRYNYGYTF	TGTGCCAGCAGCGCTGGATCCCCGAACAGGTATAACTATGGCTACACCTTC
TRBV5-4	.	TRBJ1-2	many	CASSGWGIGYTF	TGTGCCAGCAGCGGATGGGGGATTGGCTACACCTTC
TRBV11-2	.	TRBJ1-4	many	CASSLRSSANEKLFF	TGTGCCAGCAGCTTAAGGTCGTCGGCTAATGAAAAACTGTTTTTT
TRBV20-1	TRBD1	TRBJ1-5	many	CSASPTGGGGNQPQHF	TGCAGTGCTAGCCCGACAGGGGGCGGAGGCAATCAGCCCCAGCATTTT
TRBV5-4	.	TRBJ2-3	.	CASSFGRAWGDTQYF	TGTGCCAGCAGCTTCGGCAGGGCGTGGGGAGATACGCAGTATTTT
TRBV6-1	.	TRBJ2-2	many	CASSRRGTGELFF	TGTGCCAGCAGTCGGCGGGGAACGGGGGAGCTGTTTTTT
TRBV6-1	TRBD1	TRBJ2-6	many	CATSSDRGYSGANVLTF	TGTGCCACCTCCTCGGACAGGGGGTACTCTGGGGCCAACGTCCTGACTTTC
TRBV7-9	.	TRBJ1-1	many	CASSPTRGTEAFF	TGTGCCAGCAGCCCGACTCGGGGCACTGAAGCTTTCTTT
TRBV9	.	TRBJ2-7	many	CASSAQGTWTYEQYF	TGTGCCAGCAGCGCCCAGGGAACTTGGACCTACGAGCAGTACTTC